The 27 T cell receptor beta chains listed next were all sequenced from one sample in a study of tumor-infiltrating lymphocytes in primary liver carcinoma. The researchers produced TCR beta cDNA from approximately 0.45 ug total RNA with a constant-region primer. Sequencing libraries for TCR beta derived from three nested multiplex PCR rounds that used slightly modified ARM-PCR. Both of the initial two PCR rounds ran for approximately 11 cycles and employed TRBV1-TRBV30 forward primers alongside a C-beta reverse primer. TCRdb re-called the multiplex PCR reads with MiXCR, one entry per CDR3 protein. The table lists about 320,000 distinct CDR3 sequences, 50% to 70% of them singletons, with around 9.5% in the top ten. Out of unsorted whole blood came the blood RNA, and germline DNA was extracted as well. The specimen was peripheral blood. The receptor source for this set is a man aged 35 to 55 with primary liver carcinoma and hepatitis B virus infection.

As to this clonotype: This sequence may be a read error, since a much larger clone differs from it by one base. The conserved phenylalanine or tryptophan is not found at the CDR3 terminus, so this likely reflects a read error. V and J are TRBV5-5 and TRBJ2-2; D is perhaps TRBD2 (6 bases). Per the germline V gene, CDR1 is SGHKS and CDR2 is YYEKEE (reference sequence). CDR3 length: 14 residues. V was trimmed by 5 bases and J by 4 bases, leaving 12 bases between them. In DNA, the CDR3 is TGTGCCAGCAGACGGGACTGGGGCACCGGGGAGCTGTTTTGT. Its translation: CASRRDWGTGELFC.

This clonotype has a single count. A read error may produce the germline difference seen at one junction end. The chain carries TRBV4-2 and TRBJ2-1, with 7 bases that match TRBD2. Germline V gives CDR1 LGHNA, CDR2 YNFKEQ. The CDR3 extends over 15 amino acids. In DNA, the CDR3 is TGTGCCAGCAGCTTCAGCGGGGCCCTTTACTATGAGAAGTTCTTC. It is translated as CASSFSGALYYEKFF.

This clonotype showed up many times. The V call is TRBV11-3, the J call TRBJ2-2; TRBD2 matches at 7 bases. J gave up 6 bases and V 8 bases, and 9 bases lay outside the gene matches. Germline V gene sequence: CDR1 SGHNT, CDR2 YENEEA. The CDR3 is 14 amino acids. CDR3 sequence reads: CASASGMGSGELFF. The CDR3, as DNA: TGTGCCAGCGCAAGCGGGATGGGGTCCGGGGAGCTGTTTTTT.

There are a few counts of this clonotype. The chain is built from TRBV6-4 and TRBJ1-2; D is possibly TRBD1 (6 bases). Germline V lookup: CDR1 MRHNA, CDR2 SNTAGT. The V end was cut by 9 bases, the J end by 7 bases, with 18 bases between. CDR3 length: 13 residues. CDR3 residues: CARGGRGHAGYTF. In nucleotides, the CDR3 is TGTGCCAGGGGGGGTCGGGGGCATGCTGGCTACACCTTC.

Comment on this clonotype: A much larger clone differs from this one at a single base, so this may be a read error. The genes are TRBV10-2 and TRBJ2-1; tentatively, D is TRBD1 (6 bases). The CDR3 covers 12 residues. Trimming took 7 bases from V and 10 from J, leaving 14 bases between them. Germline CDR1 WSHSY, CDR2 SAAADI. The CDR3 protein is CASNDGGHEQFF. The CDR3 coding sequence is TGCGCCAGCAATGATGGGGGACACGAGCAGTTCTTC.

This clonotype was seen many times. The rearrangement joins TRBV6-5 to TRBJ2-5; 11 bases fit TRBD2. Germline V gene lookup returns CDR1 MNHEY and CDR2 SVGAGI. The length of the CDR3 is 17 residues. The junction had 10 bases not matched to a gene; V was cut back by 0 bases and J by 7 bases. CDR3: CASSYSEGTSGRRTQYF. The CDR3 region has the DNA TGTGCCAGCAGTTACTCGGAGGGGACTAGCGGAAGAAGGACCCAGTACTTC.

The chain uses TRBV11-2 and TRBJ1-1; 7 nucleotides agree with TRBD1. J gave up 0 bases and V 5 bases, and 6 bases lay outside the gene matches. The CDR3 loop spans 15 amino acids. The germline V gene has CDR1 SGHAT and CDR2 FQNNGV. This chain's CDR3 is CASSAGQFVNTEAFF. The DNA for the CDR3 is TGTGCCAGCAGCGCGGGACAGTTTGTGAACACTGAAGCTTTCTTT.

This chain joins TRBV12-3 or TRBV12-4 and TRBJ1-1; no firm D call. There are 13 residues in the CDR3. V was cut by 7 bases and J by 5 bases, with 14 bases left in between. The CDR3 reads CASTSGTVTEAFF. Written as DNA, the CDR3 is TGTGCCAGCACCTCCGGTACGGTAACTGAAGCTTTCTTT.

The CDR3 is CASSRDSLNTGTLFF. As DNA, the CDR3 is TGTGCCAGCAGCAGGGACAGCTTAAACACCGGGACGCTGTTTTTT. The V call is TRBV11-3, the J call TRBJ2-2; 7 positions agree with TRBD1. With 5 bases clipped from V and 13 bases from J, the junction kept 16 bases outside the gene matches. Per the germline V gene, CDR1 is SGHNT and CDR2 is YENEEA. The CDR3 sequence is 15 residues long.

The V gene is TRBV29-1, the J gene TRBJ2-2; D is possibly TRBD2 (5 bases). CDR1 and CDR2 (germline): SQVTM, ANQGSEA. Between the trimmed V and J ends, which lost 3 bases and 9 bases, there was a span of 14 bases. The CDR3 runs to 13 residues. Here the CDR3 reads CSVEPRGLRELFF. As DNA, the CDR3 is TGCAGCGTTGAGCCCCGCGGGCTTAGGGAGCTGTTTTTT.

In its sample, this clonotype was seen a few times. J is TRBJ1-1 and V is TRBV6-5, with D possibly TRBD1 on 5 matching bases. The CDR3 sequence is 11 residues long. From germline, CDR1 is MNHEY and CDR2 SVGAGI. The CDR3 DNA sequence: TGTGCTACCAAGGGGATCACTGAAGCTTTCTTT. Translated: CATKGITEAFF.

This clonotype was found once. A much larger clone sits a single nucleotide away, making a read error possible. The chain uses TRBV6-5 and TRBJ2-3; tentatively, D is TRBD2 (5 bases). The germline CDR1 and CDR2 sequences are MNHEY and SVGAGI. This CDR3 contains 14 residues. The CDR3 coding sequence is TGTGCCAGCAGTCAGATGGGGATGGGAGATACGCAGGATTTT. Protein sequence: CASSQMGMGDTQDF.

In regard to this clonotype: No conserved phenylalanine or tryptophan ends this CDR3, so it is likely a read error. The DNA is omitted, as the CDR3 cannot be located on it reliably, and the CDR3 follows TCRdb's listing. The chain links TRBV6-1 to TRBJ2-1. Germline-derived CDR1 and CDR2 are MNHNS and SASEGT. The length of the CDR3 is 13 amino acids, counting both ends. CDR3 protein: CASSEEKGIERFL.

Only a few counts were recorded for this clonotype. This chain connects TRBV7-9 to TRBJ1-1; D might be TRBD1 (5 bases). The CDR3 spans 13 residues. Germline values: CDR1 SEHNR, CDR2 FQNEAQ (reference sequence). V was trimmed by 4 bases and J by 3 bases, leaving 9 bases between them. The CDR3 is CASSSRVDTEAFF. CDR3 DNA: TGTGCCAGCAGCTCCAGGGTTGACACTGAAGCTTTCTTT.

A remark on this clonotype: At one end, the junction sequence differs from germline, possibly due to a read error. The J gene is TRBJ1-5, the V gene TRBV6-5, with D perhaps matching TRBD1 (5 bases). This CDR3 has 15 amino acids. Germline loops: CDR1 MNHEY, CDR2 SVGAGI. CDR3 sequence reads: CTRSRPTGTNQPQHF. The CDR3 DNA is TGTACCAGAAGCCGTCCCACCGGGACGAATCAGCCCCAGCATTTT.

Turning to this clonotype: A junction boundary mismatches the germline segment, possibly from a read error. The chain is built from TRBV5-5 and TRBJ2-7, with a weak D call TRBD1 (6 bases). The CDR3 covers 13 residues. Per germline, CDR1 SGHKS and CDR2 YYEKEE (reference sequence). This CDR3 is CASTLGTGWEQYF. In DNA, the CDR3 is TGTGCCAGCACCTTGGGCACAGGGTGGGAGCAGTACTTC.

In the case of this clonotype: Being one base from a much bigger clone, this may be a read error. The V gene is TRBV4-1, the J gene TRBJ2-7, with D unresolved. CDR3 size: 13 residues. Trimming stripped 0 bases from V and 9 bases from J, with 12 bases between. Looked up from germline, CDR1 is MGHRA and CDR2 is YSYEKL. The CDR3 protein is CASSQDQTSRQYF. The CDR3 nucleotides are TGCGCCAGCAGCCAAGATCAGACGTCGAGGCAGTACTTC.

This clonotype was seen many times. This chain uses TRBV12-3 or TRBV12-4 with TRBJ2-1; D is possibly TRBD1 (6 bases). The CDR3 has 11 amino acids. V lost 2 bases, J lost 13 bases, and 9 bases lay in between. Here the CDR3 reads CASSLRQVQFF. Here the CDR3 DNA reads TGTGCCAGCAGTTTAAGACAGGTCCAGTTCTTC.

This clonotype came up a few times. The chain carries TRBV6-5 and TRBJ1-5; 7 bases fit TRBD1. V was pared by 5 bases and J by 4 bases, with 5 bases of the junction left unmatched. The CDR3 length is 14 residues. Germline V gene data show CDR1 as MNHEY and CDR2 as SVGAGI. The CDR3 region has the DNA TGTGCCAGCAGTCAGGGGGGTTTTAATCAGCCCCAGCATTTT. Amino acid sequence: CASSQGGFNQPQHF.

About this clonotype itself: The CDR3 carries no conserved terminal phenylalanine or tryptophan, so it likely arises from a read error. It is unclear where the CDR3 begins or ends on the DNA, so no DNA is shown, and the CDR3 is as TCRdb lists it. The rearrangement links TRBV11-2 to TRBJ2-3. The CDR3 extends over 11 residues, inclusive of both ends. Germline lookup yields CDR1 SGHAT and CDR2 FQNNGV. This CDR3 reads CASTSADTQYS.

In its sample, this clonotype was seen a few times. This may be a read error, as it is one base from a much larger clone. The genes are TRBV4-2 and TRBJ2-7, with D hard to call. The CDR3 is made up of 14 amino acids. With 0 bases removed from V and 5 bases from J, the gap between germline ends came to 11 bases. Germline V lookup: CDR1 LGHNA, CDR2 YNFKEQ. The CDR3 loop is CASSQDRVGNEQYF. The CDR3 coding sequence is TGTGCCAGCAGCCAAGATCGGGTGGGTAACGAGCAGTACTTC.

Details on this clonotype: It may be a read error: a sequence one base away is much more abundant. V is TRBV5-6 and J is TRBJ2-4; 7 bases are shared with TRBD2. Per the germline V gene, CDR1 is SGHDT and CDR2 is YYEEEE. The CDR3 spans 11 residues. With V trimmed by 4 bases and J by 8 bases, 0 bases remained unmatched. The CDR3 spells CASSREDIQYF. CDR3 DNA sequence: TGTGCCAGCAGCCGGGAGGACATTCAGTACTTC. Complete variable domain (other parts from reference TRBV5-6 and TRBJ2-4): DAGVTQSPTHLIKTRGQQVTLRCSPKSGHDTVSWYQQALGQGPQFIFQYYEEEERQRGNFPDRFSGHQFPNYSSELNVNALLLGDSALYLCASSREDIQYFGAGTRLSVL.

This clonotype was recorded many times. V usage is TRBV6-2 or TRBV6-3 and J usage is TRBJ2-2; D is uncertain. This CDR3 contains 15 residues. V gave up 4 bases and J gave up 1 base, with 10 bases separating them. CDR1 and CDR2 from the germline V gene are MNHEY and SVGEGT. DNA for the CDR3: TGTGCCAGCAGTTGGCCCCGACAGAACACCGGGGAGCTGTTTTTT. Amino acids: CASSWPRQNTGELFF.

Concerning this clonotype itself: The junction does not match germline at one end; this may be a read error. This rearrangement joins TRBV11-1 to TRBJ2-1; D could derive from TRBD1 or TRBD2 (6 bases each). The CDR3 covers 15 residues. Germline assignment: CDR1 SGHAT and CDR2 FQDESV (reference sequence). Here the CDR3 reads CASSLVRGQGNEHFF. CDR3 nucleotide sequence: TGTGCCAGCAGCTTAGTCCGGGGGCAGGGCAATGAGCATTTCTTC.

This clonotype was found many times. This chain joins TRBV11-2 and TRBJ1-4; D unresolved. Between the trimmed V and J ends, which lost 5 bases and 2 bases, there was a span of 9 bases. This CDR3 region has 14 residues. Germline CDR1 and CDR2: SGHAT and FQNNGV. This chain's CDR3 is CASSASWTNEKLFF. The DNA for the CDR3 is TGTGCCAGCAGCGCCTCTTGGACTAATGAAAAACTGTTTTTT. Drawing the rest from reference TRBV11-2 and TRBJ1-4, the complete variable domain is EAGVAQSPRYKIIEKRQSVAFWCNPISGHATLYWYQQILGQGPKLLIQFQNNGVVDDSQLPKDRFSAERLKGVDSTLKIQPAKLEDSAVYLCASSASWTNEKLFFGSGTQLSVL.

The CDR3 loop reads CAISGGTGGAGETQYF. Here the CDR3 DNA reads TGTGCCATCAGTGGAGGGACAGGGGGCGCGGGGGAGACCCAGTACTTC. The chain uses TRBV10-3 and TRBJ2-7; TRBD1 aligns across 12 bases. Near its end, the DNA agrees better with TRBJ2-5, so the J call may be wrong. The CDR3 is made up of 16 amino acids. The germline V gene has CDR1 ENHRY and CDR2 SYGVKD.

Regarding this clonotype: An end of the junction does not agree with germline; a read error may underlie this. The J gene is TRBJ1-1, the V gene TRBV11-2, with D perhaps TRBD1 (5 bases). Germline CDR1 and CDR2: SGHAT and FQNNGV. The CDR3 spans 15 residues. CDR3 protein: CASSWGGGGNTGAFF. The CDR3 nucleotides are TGTGCCAGCAGTTGGGGAGGTGGGGGGAACACTGGAGCTTTCTTT.